This is a list of T cell receptor beta chains from one sample in a study of T cell clusters in autoimmune cytopenias. TCRdb derives one entry per CDR3 protein from the multiplex PCR reads, leaving out DNA. Its clone listing holds about 5,000 distinct CDR3 sequences. The sample taken for sequencing was peripheral blood. These receptors all come from a human donor with an autoimmune cytopenia or autoimmune hepatitis (not recorded which). Both conserved end residues are part of each CDR3. Clone sizes are given selectively: once, few, many, or a class where the clone is expanded.

j_call: TRBJ2-1; clone_size: medium-sized; v_call: TRBV12-3/TRBV12-4; cdr3_aa: CASSLVLVEQFF
j_call: TRBJ2-3; clone_size: -; v_call: TRBV6-6; cdr3_aa: CASPWVAGRSTDTQYF
j_call: TRBJ1-1; clone_size: medium-sized; v_call: TRBV6-6; cdr3_aa: CASSSVPLAEAFF
j_call: TRBJ2-1; clone_size: medium-sized; v_call: TRBV18; cdr3_aa: CASSPPGLAPYNEQFF
j_call: TRBJ1-2; clone_size: -; v_call: TRBV6-1; cdr3_aa: CASTLGQMYGYTF
j_call: TRBJ2-5; clone_size: -; v_call: TRBV5-1; cdr3_aa: CASSMDWLGETQYF
j_call: TRBJ1-5; clone_size: -; v_call: TRBV6-1; cdr3_aa: CASSSFHSLGNQPQHF
j_call: TRBJ2-3; clone_size: -; v_call: TRBV19; cdr3_aa: CASGMAGDTDTQYF
j_call: TRBJ2-1; clone_size: -; v_call: TRBV11-1; cdr3_aa: CASSQRTASDEQFF
j_call: TRBJ2-7; clone_size: medium-sized; v_call: TRBV5-6; cdr3_aa: CASSTTGGRNEQYF
j_call: TRBJ2-1; clone_size: medium-sized; v_call: TRBV6-5; cdr3_aa: CASSYSDRVNNEQFF
j_call: TRBJ1-1; clone_size: -; v_call: TRBV5-4; cdr3_aa: CVSSLTGGASGGTEAFF
j_call: TRBJ2-1; clone_size: -; v_call: TRBV5-1; cdr3_aa: CASHRTGYEQFF
j_call: TRBJ2-5; clone_size: -; v_call: TRBV6-1; cdr3_aa: CASASGGPEETQYF
j_call: TRBJ1-6; clone_size: medium-sized; v_call: TRBV6-1; cdr3_aa: CASSEEGIWNSPLHF
j_call: TRBJ2-1; clone_size: -; v_call: TRBV6-5; cdr3_aa: CASSYPRQGSSYNEQFF
j_call: TRBJ2-7; clone_size: -; v_call: TRBV6-6; cdr3_aa: CASSPGLDEQYF
j_call: TRBJ2-7; clone_size: -; v_call: TRBV21-1; cdr3_aa: CASSIGTAAYEQYF
j_call: TRBJ1-2; clone_size: medium-sized; v_call: TRBV30; cdr3_aa: CAWSVLGRNYGYTF
j_call: TRBJ1-2; clone_size: medium-sized; v_call: TRBV18; cdr3_aa: CASSPSGDGYTF
j_call: TRBJ2-2; clone_size: -; v_call: TRBV10-1; cdr3_aa: CASRPDRDTGELFF
j_call: TRBJ1-2; clone_size: medium-sized; v_call: TRBV6-5; cdr3_aa: CASSYTTGAKGYTF
j_call: TRBJ2-5; clone_size: -; v_call: TRBV5-1; cdr3_aa: CASSLRGGETQYF
j_call: TRBJ2-6; clone_size: medium-sized; v_call: TRBV14; cdr3_aa: CASSLGPMGTGANVLTF
j_call: TRBJ1-2; clone_size: medium-sized; v_call: TRBV24-1; cdr3_aa: CATSSGQDYGYTF
j_call: TRBJ1-6; clone_size: medium-sized; v_call: TRBV30; cdr3_aa: CAWSPALSSLHF
j_call: TRBJ1-1; clone_size: -; v_call: TRBV5-4; cdr3_aa: CASSRQETNTEAFF